One TCR beta chain is described in this entry. Its antigen is unknown. Qualities for individual bases were not recorded, and no much larger clone is one base off. This sample stems from a study of vaccination effects on CD4 cells after COVID-19 (dated by TCRdb to between 2021 and 2024). Notes on the research overall: In the ViraFEST assay, PBMC were stimulated with viral peptide pools, and TCR sequencing was then used to find antigen-specific CD4+ T cell clonotypes based on their expansion. Post-vaccine samples across the study were collected a median of 72 days after the second dose, with a range of 14 to 241. Roughly 2 million PBMC per well were cultured in IMDM with around 5.3% human AB serum, about 9.4 IU/ml IL-2 and gentamicin, plus 10 ug/ml peptides. In both COVID-19 convalescent patients and infection-naive vaccine recipients, the study compared SARS-CoV-2 spike-specific CD4+ TCR repertoires from before mRNA vaccination with those from after it. The full study included fewer than eleven COVID-19 convalescent patients and several SARS-CoV-2-naive healthy vaccine recipients. The Oncomine TCR Beta short-read assay on an Illumina iSeq 100 was used to sequence cultures from other donors in the study.

Broader findings and caveats from the paper: In healthy vaccine recipients, vaccine-induced clones were almost all SARS-CoV-2 mono-reactive, with only 1 of 255 cross-reactive with common cold coronaviruses. Marked clonal contraction was observed in both infection-induced and vaccine-induced clones at late post-vaccination timepoints, consistent with waning T cell responses. Only a small number of convalescent patients were included, and no early post-infection timepoints were available, which limited the study.

After less than eleven days of culture, CD4+ T cells were isolated with the EasySep CD4+ T cell isolation kit. Each participant received two doses of an mRNA SARS-CoV-2 vaccine, either BNT162b2 or mRNA-1273. The absence of prior SARS-CoV-2 infection in healthy vaccine recipients was confirmed by negative nucleocapsid antibodies before and after vaccination. On days 3 and 7, half of the culture medium was replaced with fresh IL-2-containing medium. Unless noted otherwise, every peptide stimulation condition was cultured in triplicate wells. PBMC were separated from whole blood using Ficoll-Paque Plus gradient centrifugation and were then either cryopreserved at -140C or used fresh. The QIAamp micro DNA kit was used to extract genomic DNA from the cultured CD4+ T cells. The CDR3 starts with the cysteine, ends with the valine, and has 16 residues. The retained sequence is limited to the CDR3, 48 bases, with the frame set at the first base. The V end loses 0 bases and the J end loses 1 base, and a stretch of 13 bases separates them. The germline V gene (reference sequence) specifies LNHNV as CDR1 and YYDKDF as CDR2.

The library relied on the immunoSEQ multiplex PCR assay. TCR beta CDR3 sequencing was performed on DNA from the cultured, isolated CD4+ T cells. The original methods were these. The analysis removed non-productive TCR sequences, trimmed reads to the CDR3 region, and retained only CDR3s that were 7 or more amino acids long. The MANAFEST web app was used to pick out antigen-specific clonotypes by comparing their expansion in peptide wells with that in reference cultures. To be called positive, a clone needed expansion at FDR<0.05 compared with the reference and with all other wells, an odds ratio greater than 5, and a frequency greater than 0.1% in two replicate wells. Cross-reactive clonotypes were defined as significantly expanded in SARS-CoV-2 spike wells and in at least one common cold coronavirus spike condition. CDR3 similarity was assessed by Levenshtein distance using the stringdist R package, and unrooted trees were constructed with ape in R 3.6.1. In TCRdb, the immuneACCESS table is reduced to in-frame sequences with V and J assigned. These tables do not hold every clone; where another copy was compared, an unresolved V gene accounts for under half, and the others remain unexplained. The DNA was the basis for D and trimming; V, J and clone size are from that table. Present in this sample are more than 60,000 clones, about 74% of which were seen just once. Clones ranked in the top ten supply about 2.2% of the sample.

The input for sequencing was CD4+ T cells from PBMCs cultured without peptide, taken after COVID-19 vaccination. This receptor was identified in a human donor who received a COVID-19 vaccine. The chain uses TRBV15 and TRBJ2-7; TRBD1 could be the D gene, as 6 bases match. The CDR3 is CATSRDPQGLSYEQYV. The nucleotide sequence is given as TGTGCCACCAGCAGAGATCCGCAGGGGCTTTCCTACGAGCAGTACGTC.